What follows are 30 T cell receptor beta chains derived from one specimen sequenced in a study of response to subunit inactivated influenza vaccine. From the RT-PCR reads, TCRdb called clonotypes with MiXCR, one entry per CDR3 protein. The sample has 650,000 to 700,000 distinct CDR3 sequences; 15% to 19% are singletons. The input for sequencing was PBMCs from blood, taken 11 to 12 days after vaccination. The receptors come from a man in his fifties who received an inactivated influenza vaccine.

In this sample, this clonotype turned up a few times. V usage is TRBV30 and J usage is TRBJ2-3, with D possibly TRBD1 on 5 matching bases. Germline V gene data show CDR1 as GTSNPN and CDR2 as SVGIG (reference sequence). This CDR3 has 15 amino acids. V was cut by 0 bases and J by 1 base, with 11 bases left in between. The DNA for the CDR3 is TGTGCCTGGAGTGTACTGGGGCTAGGCACAGATACGCAGTATTTT. Translating gives CAWSVLGLGTDTQYF.

This clonotype was recorded a few times. The rearrangement links TRBV6-1 to TRBJ1-2; possibly TRBD1 for D (5 bases). Germline CDR1 reads MNHNS; CDR2 reads SASEGT. The CDR3 length is 13 residues. Deletions cut 5 bases from V and 4 bases from J, with 11 bases between. CDR3 amino acids: CASSTTGLYGYTF. The DNA for the CDR3 is TGTGCCAGCAGTACAACAGGCCTCTATGGCTACACCTTC.

This rearrangement joins TRBV24-1 to TRBJ2-1; D not resolved. CDR3 length: 14 amino acids. V lost 4 bases and J lost 6, with 12 bases in between. The germline V gene encodes CDR1 KGHDR and CDR2 SFDVKD. The CDR3 here is CATSDPRRLNEQFF. CDR3 in DNA: TGTGCCACCAGTGACCCAAGGCGCCTCAATGAGCAGTTCTTC.

The rearrangement joins TRBV6-5 to TRBJ1-6; 7 bases agree with TRBD1. Trimming at V came to 1 base and at J to 5 bases, leaving 5 bases not matched to a gene. From germline, CDR1 is MNHEY and CDR2 SVGAGI. This CDR3 is built from 16 residues. The CDR3 DNA is TGTGCCAGCAGTTACTGGGGGACAGAGAATAATTCACCCCTCCACTTT. Amino acid sequence: CASSYWGTENNSPLHF.

The rearrangement links TRBV7-9 to TRBJ2-3; a weak D match, TRBD1 (5 bases). V was cut by 6 bases and J by 2 bases, with 21 bases left in between. CDR3 length equals 17 residues. CDR1 and CDR2 (germline): SEHNR, FQNEAQ (reference sequence). CDR3 sequence: CASRGPGLSQHTDTQYF. The CDR3 nucleotides read TGTGCCAGCAGGGGGCCCGGTTTATCGCAGCACACAGATACGCAGTATTTT.

CDR3 in amino acids: CASSQLFRGYGYTF. CDR3 sequence (DNA): TGCGCCAGCAGCCAACTTTTCCGGGGGTACGGCTACACCTTC. The rearrangement links TRBV4-1 to TRBJ1-2, with a weak D call TRBD1 (5 bases). The V gene's germline CDR1 is MGHRA and CDR2 YSYEKL. Trimming cost V 2 bases and J 8 bases, with 15 bases left between them. The length of the CDR3 is 14 residues.

J is TRBJ2-3 and V is TRBV7-2; no definite D call. Trimming removed 2 bases from V and 6 bases from J, with 9 bases in between. The CDR3 consists of 13 residues. Germline V gene data show CDR1 as SGHTA and CDR2 as FQGNSA. The CDR3: CASSLSAPDTQYF. The DNA of the CDR3 is TGTGCCAGCAGCTTAAGTGCCCCCGATACGCAGTATTTT.

This clonotype occurred a few times. The chain links TRBV3-1 to TRBJ2-7; 11 nucleotides agree with TRBD2. V shed 2 bases and J 0 bases; nucleotides not matched to a gene: 9. This CDR3 region has 18 residues. Germline assignment: CDR1 LGHDT and CDR2 YNNKEL (reference sequence). CDR3 in DNA: TGTGCCAGCAGCCAACGAGGGACTAGCGGAAGTAGCTCCTACGAGCAGTACTTC. This sequence encodes CASSQRGTSGSSSYEQYF.

V is TRBV9 and J is TRBJ2-7, with D unresolved. Trimming pared 4 bases from V and 2 bases from J, leaving 13 bases between. Germline assignment: CDR1 SGDLS and CDR2 YYNGEE. The CDR3 is 14 residues long. CDR3: CASSPRLDTYEQYF. CDR3 DNA: TGTGCCAGCAGCCCCCGACTGGATACCTACGAGCAGTACTTC. Based on the CDR3 plus reference TRBV9 and TRBJ2-7, the full variable domain is DSGVTQTPKHLITATGQRVTLRCSPRSGDLSVYWYQQSLDQGLQFLIQYYNGEERAKGNILERFSAQQFPDLHSELNLSSLELGDSALYFCASSPRLDTYEQYFGPGTRLTVT.

The genes are TRBV20-1 and TRBJ1-1; D may be TRBD1 (5 bases). CDR1 and CDR2 from the germline V gene are DFQATT and SNEGSKA (reference sequence). The CDR3 length is 13 residues. V dropped 1 base and J dropped 3 bases, with 9 bases sitting between them. CDR3 DNA: TGCAGTGCTAGAGTAGGGACTGACACTGAAGCTTTCTTT. Amino acids: CSARVGTDTEAFF.

CDR3 DNA: TGTGCCAGCAGCCAAGAAAGAGACAGGGGACGGTCTAGCACAGATACGCAGTATTTT. Translating it yields CASSQERDRGRSSTDTQYF. The chain employs TRBV3-1 and TRBJ2-3, with TRBD1 matching 8 bases. Per the germline V gene, CDR1 is LGHDT and CDR2 is YNNKEL (reference sequence). The CDR3 has 19 residues. The V gene end was trimmed by 0 bases and the J gene end by 0 bases; junction bases not matched to a gene: 11.

CDR3 bases: TGTGCCAGCAGTAATGAAGCGGGGCTACTCTCCTACGAGCAGTACTTC. Its protein is CASSNEAGLLSYEQYF. The V and J genes are TRBV2 and TRBJ2-7; 7 bases align to TRBD2. Germline CDR1 SNHLY, CDR2 FYNNEI. The ends lost 5 bases at V and 0 bases at J; junction bases unmatched: 10. The CDR3 length is 16 residues.

This clonotype was recorded once. Being one base from a much bigger clone, this may be a read error. The genes are TRBV12-3 or TRBV12-4 and TRBJ2-5, with a possible D match to TRBD1 (7 bases). Trimming cost V 7 bases and J 5 bases, with 20 bases left between them. The CDR3 runs 15 residues. In DNA form, the CDR3 reads TGTGCCAGCACCCGACAGGCAGGAGGGGGCGAGACCCAGTACTTC. This codes for CASTRQAGGGETQYF.

This rearrangement joins TRBV7-9 to TRBJ2-7; a weak D match, TRBD1 (5 bases). The germline CDR1 and CDR2 sequences are SEHNR and FQNEAQ (reference sequence). Trimming took off 3 bases at V and 1 base at J, with 13 bases between the two ends. The CDR3 contains 15 residues. The CDR3 DNA sequence: TGTGCCAGCAGCTTTCGACAGTCACCGTCCTACGAGCAGTACTTC. It codes for CASSFRQSPSYEQYF.

This clonotype was seen more than once but under ten times. The chain is built from TRBV12-3 or TRBV12-4 and TRBJ2-3; D is unresolved. The CDR3 runs to 16 residues. V was pared by 2 bases and J by 1 base, with 13 bases between. CDR3 nucleotide sequence: TGTGCCAGCAGTTTAATCAGCACGGTCGGCACAGATACGCAGTATTTT. It is translated as CASSLISTVGTDTQYF.

The chain uses TRBV12-3 or TRBV12-4 and TRBJ1-2; 9 bases align to TRBD1. V was pared by 7 bases and J by 4 bases, with 7 bases of the junction left unmatched. This CDR3 is built from 14 residues. The CDR3 sequence: CASTYGQGFYGYTF. The CDR3 DNA sequence: TGTGCCAGCACCTATGGACAGGGGTTCTATGGCTACACCTTC.

The rearrangement links TRBV20-1 to TRBJ2-3; D possibly matches TRBD1 or TRBD2 (6 bases each). Germline V gene sequence: CDR1 DFQATT, CDR2 SNEGSKA (reference sequence). V dropped 2 bases and J dropped 0 bases, with 24 bases sitting between them. The CDR3 sequence is 19 residues long. CDR3 sequence (DNA): TGCAGTGCTAGACACCTCTCACGGGGGCGGGCGACTAGCACAGATACGCAGTATTTT. Translation: CSARHLSRGRATSTDTQYF.

This clonotype was found a few times. J is TRBJ2-7 and V is TRBV7-9; D call uncertain. With 5 bases removed from V and 3 bases from J, the gap between germline ends came to 14 bases. Germline V gene data show CDR1 as SEHNR and CDR2 as FQNEAQ (reference sequence). This CDR3 comprises 14 residues. The CDR3 coding sequence is TGTGCCAGCAGCCTACAACCAGGAAGCTACGAGCAGTACTTC. It yields the protein CASSLQPGSYEQYF.

This clonotype was seen a handful of times. The J gene is TRBJ2-3, the V gene TRBV29-1, with TRBD2 matching 8 bases. Germline CDR1 is SQVTM and CDR2 is ANQGSEA. Germline trimming cut 4 bases from V and 5 bases from J; bases unmatched to any gene: 8. The CDR3 sequence is 14 residues long. CDR3 sequence (DNA): TGCAGCGTTGGGTCGGGGGGGCTAATAGATACGCAGTATTTT. Its protein is CSVGSGGLIDTQYF.

The V gene is TRBV9, the J gene TRBJ2-1; no clear D. The CDR3 loop spans 13 amino acids. V was pared by 0 bases and J by 9 bases, with 10 bases between. Germline assignment: CDR1 SGDLS and CDR2 YYNGEE. The CDR3 nucleotides read TGTGCCAGCAGCGTAGCCAGCGTGGGTGAGCAGTTCTTC. Its translation is CASSVASVGEQFF.

This clonotype was found many times. The rearrangement links TRBV24-1 to TRBJ1-5, with 8 bases fitting TRBD1. The CDR3 contains 18 residues. V shed 3 bases and J 6 bases; nucleotides not matched to a gene: 15. The V gene's germline CDR1 is KGHDR and CDR2 SFDVKD. CDR3: CATSDPSGPGGLGQPQHF. The CDR3 DNA is TGTGCCACCAGTGATCCGTCAGGCCCAGGGGGCTTGGGTCAGCCCCAGCATTTT.

The chain employs TRBV14 and TRBJ2-1; D not resolved. CDR3 size: 12 residues. With 1 base removed from V and 9 bases from J, the gap between germline ends came to 7 bases. CDR1 is SGHDN, CDR2 FVKESK, per germline. The CDR3 region is CASSQGLGEQFF. The CDR3 nucleotides are TGTGCCAGCAGCCAAGGCTTGGGTGAGCAGTTCTTC. The full variable domain, its missing parts supplied by reference TRBV14 and TRBJ2-1, is EAGVTQFPSHSVIEKGQTVTLRCDPISGHDNLYWYRRVMGKEIKFLLHFVKESKQDESGMPNNRFLAERTGGTYSTLKVQPAELEDSGVYFCASSQGLGEQFFGPGTRLTVL.

The chain links TRBV12-3 or TRBV12-4 to TRBJ2-7; D perhaps matches TRBD2 (6 bases). V lost 4 bases, J lost 6 bases, and 10 bases lay in between. CDR3 length equals 12 residues. Written as DNA, the CDR3 is TGTGCCAGCAGTTCCCTCGGGAGCGAGCAGTACTTC. Translated, it gives CASSSLGSEQYF.

The V gene is TRBV7-9, the J gene TRBJ2-5; tentative D call: TRBD2 (5 bases). The CDR3 contains 15 residues. Per germline, CDR1 SEHNR and CDR2 FQNEAQ (reference sequence). V was shortened by 5 bases and J by 4 bases, with 17 bases between the two germline ends. The CDR3 nucleotides read TGTGCCAGCAGCCAACCCTCAGGACTGGGAGAGACCCAGTACTTC. This codes for CASSQPSGLGETQYF.

This clonotype was picked up a small number of times. The chain carries TRBV20-1 and TRBJ2-5; 7 nucleotides align to TRBD1. With V trimmed by 5 bases and J by 5 bases, 11 bases remained unmatched. This CDR3 is built from 14 residues. Germline V gives CDR1 DFQATT, CDR2 SNEGSKA (reference sequence). The CDR3 reads CSAGGQWDSETQYF. The CDR3, as DNA: TGCAGTGCTGGGGGACAGTGGGATTCGGAGACCCAGTACTTC.

This clonotype was counted between two and nine times. The chain carries TRBV12-3 or TRBV12-4 and TRBJ1-5; D is perhaps TRBD1 (5 bases). The V end lost 8 bases, the J end lost 10 bases, and 18 bases lay between the germline ends. This CDR3 has 13 amino acids. DNA of the CDR3: TGTGCCAGCTGCGGTGGGGGGTTTTTACCCCAGCATTTT. As protein: CASCGGGFLPQHF.

This clonotype was found a few times. V usage is TRBV20-1 and J usage is TRBJ2-2, with TRBD1 matching over 8 bases. V gave up 1 base and J gave up 0 bases; unmatched junction bases: 7. The germline V gene has CDR1 DFQATT and CDR2 SNEGSKA (reference sequence). CDR3 length: 17 amino acids. The CDR3 DNA sequence: TGCAGTGCTAGAGGACAGGGGACGATCGCGAACACCGGGGAGCTGTTTTTT. Translated, it gives CSARGQGTIANTGELFF.

The chain uses TRBV7-9 and TRBJ2-6; D gene ambiguous. The germline gives CDR1 SEHNR, CDR2 FQNEAQ (reference sequence). V gave up 3 bases and J gave up 2 bases, with 8 bases separating them. The CDR3 spans 15 residues. CDR3 sequence reads: CASSFWATGANVLTF. The CDR3 region has the DNA TGTGCCAGCAGCTTCTGGGCTACTGGGGCCAACGTCCTGACTTTC.

The chain couples TRBV12-5 to TRBJ2-1; 7 positions agree with TRBD2. CDR1 LGHNT and CDR2 FRNRAP come from the germline V gene. J lost 5 bases, V lost 1 base, and 2 bases had no gene match. CDR3 length: 14 residues. The CDR3 DNA reads as TGTGCTAGTGGTTTGGGACTAGCCCACAATGAGCAGTTCTTC. Amino acid sequence: CASGLGLAHNEQFF.

This clonotype was found a few times. The chain uses TRBV10-2 and TRBJ2-1, with D hard to call. Between the trimmed V and J ends, which lost 2 bases and 2 bases, there was a span of 10 bases. The CDR3 loop spans 15 amino acids. Germline V gene sequence: CDR1 WSHSY, CDR2 SAAADI. Written as DNA, the CDR3 is TGCGCCAGCAGTGAGGGCCAGGCCCCCTACAATGAGCAGTTCTTC. Residues: CASSEGQAPYNEQFF.